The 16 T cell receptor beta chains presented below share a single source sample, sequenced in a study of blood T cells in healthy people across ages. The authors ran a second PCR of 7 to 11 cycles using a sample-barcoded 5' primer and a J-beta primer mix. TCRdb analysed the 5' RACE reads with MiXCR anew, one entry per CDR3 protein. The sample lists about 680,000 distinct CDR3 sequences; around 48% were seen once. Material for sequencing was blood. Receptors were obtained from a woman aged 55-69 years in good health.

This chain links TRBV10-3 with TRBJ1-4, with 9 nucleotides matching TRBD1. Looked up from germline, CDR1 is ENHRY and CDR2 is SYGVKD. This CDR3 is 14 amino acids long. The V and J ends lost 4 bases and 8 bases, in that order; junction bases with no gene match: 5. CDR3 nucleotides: TGTGCCATCAGTGGACAGGGGGAAGGGGAAAAACTGTTTTTT. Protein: CAISGQGEGEKLFF.

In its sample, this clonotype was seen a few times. The CDR3 DNA is TGCAGTGCTTTCCCCGGGGGGGCAGCTCAGCCCCAGCATTTT. It codes for CSAFPGGAAQPQHF. The J gene is TRBJ1-5, the V gene TRBV20-1, with TRBD1 as a possible D gene (6 bases). The CDR3 is 14 amino acids. Trimming took off 5 bases at V and 6 bases at J, with 17 bases between the two ends. The germline V gene encodes CDR1 DFQATT and CDR2 SNEGSKA (reference sequence).

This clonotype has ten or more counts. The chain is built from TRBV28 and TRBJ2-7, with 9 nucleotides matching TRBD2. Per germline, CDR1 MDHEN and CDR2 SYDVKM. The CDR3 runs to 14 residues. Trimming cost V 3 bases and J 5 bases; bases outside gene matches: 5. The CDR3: CASSFAGGSNEQYF. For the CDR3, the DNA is TGTGCCAGCAGTTTCGCGGGAGGGTCCAACGAGCAGTACTTC. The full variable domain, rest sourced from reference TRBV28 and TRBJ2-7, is DVKVTQSSRYLVKRTGEKVFLECVQDMDHENMFWYRQDPGLGLRLIYFSYDVKMKEKGDIPEGYSVSREKKERFSLILESASTNQTSMYLCASSFAGGSNEQYFGPGTRLTVT.

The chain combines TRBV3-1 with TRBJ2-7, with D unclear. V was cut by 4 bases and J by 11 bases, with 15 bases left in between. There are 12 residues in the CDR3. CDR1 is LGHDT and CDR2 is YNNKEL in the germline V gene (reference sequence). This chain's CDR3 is CASSLQPGPKYF. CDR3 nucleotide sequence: TGTGCCAGCAGCCTCCAACCCGGGCCTAAGTACTTC.

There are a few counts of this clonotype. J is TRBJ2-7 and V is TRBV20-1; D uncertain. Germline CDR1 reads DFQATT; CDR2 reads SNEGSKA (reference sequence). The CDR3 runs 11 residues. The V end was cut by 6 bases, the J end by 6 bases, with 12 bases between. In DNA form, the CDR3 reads TGCAGTGCCATTGGCAGGATCGAGCAGTACTTC. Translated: CSAIGRIEQYF.

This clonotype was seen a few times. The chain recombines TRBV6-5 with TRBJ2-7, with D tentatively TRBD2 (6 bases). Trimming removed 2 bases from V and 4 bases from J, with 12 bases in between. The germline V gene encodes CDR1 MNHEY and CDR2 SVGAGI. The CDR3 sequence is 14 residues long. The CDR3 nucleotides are TGTGCCAGCAGTTACGGGGGGAGCGGGTACGAGCAGTACTTC. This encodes CASSYGGSGYEQYF.

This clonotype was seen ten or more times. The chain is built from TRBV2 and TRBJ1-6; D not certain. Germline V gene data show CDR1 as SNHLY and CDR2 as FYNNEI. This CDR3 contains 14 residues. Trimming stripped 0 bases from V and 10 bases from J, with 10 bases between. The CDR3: CASSEAHKRSPLHF. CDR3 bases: TGTGCCAGCAGTGAAGCCCATAAGAGGTCACCCCTCCACTTT.

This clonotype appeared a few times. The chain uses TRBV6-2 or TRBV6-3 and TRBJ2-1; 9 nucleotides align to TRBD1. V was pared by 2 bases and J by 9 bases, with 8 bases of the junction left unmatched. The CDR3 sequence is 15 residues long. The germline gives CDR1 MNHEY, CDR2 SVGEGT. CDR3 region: CASSYAGTGIVEQFF. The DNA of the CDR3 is TGTGCCAGCAGTTACGCCGGGACAGGGATAGTTGAGCAGTTCTTC.

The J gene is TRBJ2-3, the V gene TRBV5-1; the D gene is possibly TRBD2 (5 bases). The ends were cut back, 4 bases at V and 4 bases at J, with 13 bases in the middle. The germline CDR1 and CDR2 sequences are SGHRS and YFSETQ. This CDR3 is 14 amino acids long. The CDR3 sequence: CASSITRVADTQYF. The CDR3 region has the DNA TGCGCCAGCAGCATAACTAGGGTAGCAGATACGCAGTATTTT.

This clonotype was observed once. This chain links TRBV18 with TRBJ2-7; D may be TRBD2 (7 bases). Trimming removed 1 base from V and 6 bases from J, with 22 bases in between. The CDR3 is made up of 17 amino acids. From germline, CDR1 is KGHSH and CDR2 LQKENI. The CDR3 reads CASSPRISSGQRGEQYF. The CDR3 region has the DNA TGTGCCAGCTCACCACGTATTTCTAGCGGACAGAGGGGCGAGCAGTACTTC. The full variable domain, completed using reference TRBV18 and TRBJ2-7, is NAGVMQNPRHLVRRRGQEARLRCSPMKGHSHVYWYRQLPEEGLKFMVYLQKENIIDESGMPKERFSAEFPKEGPSILRIQQVVRGDSAAYFCASSPRISSGQRGEQYFGPGTRLTVT.

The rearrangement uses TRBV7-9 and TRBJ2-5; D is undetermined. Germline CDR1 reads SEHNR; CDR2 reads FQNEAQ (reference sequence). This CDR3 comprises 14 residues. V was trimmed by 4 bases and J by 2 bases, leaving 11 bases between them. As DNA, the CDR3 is TGTGCCAGCAGCTACGAGACATCACAAGAGACCCAGTACTTC. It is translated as CASSYETSQETQYF.

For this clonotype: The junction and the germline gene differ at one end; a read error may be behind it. In DNA, the CDR3 is TGCGCCAGCAGCACAAACTCCGGGACTAGCGGGACTCTCAAGGGGGATACGCAGTATTTT. Amino acids: CASSTNSGTSGTLKGDTQYF. The rearrangement joins TRBV9 to TRBJ2-3; 13 positions agree with TRBD2. Per germline, CDR1 SGDLS and CDR2 YYNGEE. The CDR3 is 20 amino acids.

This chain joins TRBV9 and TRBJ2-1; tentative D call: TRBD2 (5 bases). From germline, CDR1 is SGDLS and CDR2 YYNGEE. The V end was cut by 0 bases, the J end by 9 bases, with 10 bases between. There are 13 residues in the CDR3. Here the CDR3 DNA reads TGTGCCAGCAGCGTAGTTGTAAGCGGTGAGCAGTTCTTC. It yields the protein CASSVVVSGEQFF. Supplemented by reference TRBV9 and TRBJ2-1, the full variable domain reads DSGVTQTPKHLITATGQRVTLRCSPRSGDLSVYWYQQSLDQGLQFLIQYYNGEERAKGNILERFSAQQFPDLHSELNLSSLELGDSALYFCASSVVVSGEQFFGPGTRLTVL.

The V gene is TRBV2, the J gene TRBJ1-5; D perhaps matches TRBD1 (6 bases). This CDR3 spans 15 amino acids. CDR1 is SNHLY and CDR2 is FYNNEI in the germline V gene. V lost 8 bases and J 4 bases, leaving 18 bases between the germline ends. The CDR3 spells CASRQGSGGNQPQHF. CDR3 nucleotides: TGTGCCAGCCGCCAGGGGTCGGGTGGGAATCAGCCCCAGCATTTT.

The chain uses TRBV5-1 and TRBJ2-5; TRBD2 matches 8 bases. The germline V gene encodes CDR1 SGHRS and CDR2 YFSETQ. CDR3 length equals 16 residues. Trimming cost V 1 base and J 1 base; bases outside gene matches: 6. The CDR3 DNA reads TGCGCCAGCAGCTTGTCGGTTGCGGGAGGCCAAGAGACCCAGTACTTC. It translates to CASSLSVAGGQETQYF.

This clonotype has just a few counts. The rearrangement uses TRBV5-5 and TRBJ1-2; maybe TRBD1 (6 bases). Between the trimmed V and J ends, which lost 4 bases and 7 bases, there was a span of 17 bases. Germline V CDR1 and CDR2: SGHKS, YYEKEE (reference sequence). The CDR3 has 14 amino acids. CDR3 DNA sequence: TGTGCCAGCAGCCCCGCGGGGGGGGCAAGTGGCTACACCTTC. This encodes CASSPAGGASGYTF.